Reported below is one TCR beta chain. What it recognizes is unknown. These data are taken from a study of T cell clusters in autoimmune cytopenias. Overall study findings and caveats: Comparing secondary cytopenia with chronic lymphocytic leukemia showed no cluster-lack signature, apparently masked by lymphoma repertoire. TRB repertoire shifts in secondary cytopenia and chronic lymphocytic leukemia mostly reflected lymphoma, not autoimmunity.

TRB amplification used approximately 0.25 ug of peripheral blood genomic DNA. Multiplex touch-down PCR amplified TRB using TRB-A and TRB-B pools in one tube. Reanalyzing the multiplex PCR reads, TCRdb keeps one entry per CDR3 protein, without DNA. This sample's table has thousands of distinct CDR3 sequences. The CDR3 is made up of 13 amino acids. Germline CDR1 DFQATT, CDR2 SNEGSKA (reference sequence). This sample was shared with a second study, whose subject was T cell repertoires in aging, cancer and after chemotherapy. That work states: Over several months to years, re-sampled healthy donor repertoires clearly shared clones. Median generation probability rose over the chemotherapy interval in each cancer cohort, suggesting rebound thymic output.

The receptor was derived from a human donor in good health. This chain connects TRBV20-1 to TRBJ2-1. The sample comprised peripheral blood. This chain's CDR3 is CSATLWSYNEQFF.